This TCR beta chain was sequenced in a study of T cell changes during pregnancy in multiple sclerosis. Germline V lookup: CDR1 LNHDA, CDR2 SQIVND (reference sequence). With 6 bases removed from V and 8 bases from J, the gap between germline ends came to 11 bases. The CDR3 covers 13 residues. Using immunoSEQ multiplex PCR, the repertoire was profiled, and TCRdb retains in-frame clones only, with some absent. There are tens of thousands of clones in the sample; more than 80% occur only once, and 0.89% lies in the top ten. The chain is built from TRBV19 and TRBJ1-6; D is perhaps TRBD1 (6 bases). The sequencing here drew on peripheral blood, taken in the first trimester of pregnancy. The receptor was derived from a female donor in good health, enrolled as a control in a pregnancy study. The CDR3 spells CASRNRVDSPLHF. CDR3 coding DNA: TGTGCCAGTAGGAACAGGGTTGATTCACCCCTCCACTTT.